This T cell receptor beta chain was documented in a study of T cells in Graves' hyperthyroidism and ophthalmopathy (dated by TCRdb to between 2017 and 2020). Regarding the complete study: Peripheral blood samples were taken at the time of initial diagnosis, prior to any treatment. A discovery cohort of about a hundred patients, about 40 with Graves' ophthalmopathy and under 60 with stable Graves' hyperthyroidism, was used to find distinguishing TCR V-J signatures. Whether ophthalmopathy could be predicted prospectively was tested in an independent validation cohort made up of about 20 hyperthyroidism patients plus 17 patients who later progressed to ophthalmopathy. For training and testing, the 100 patients in the discovery cohort were randomly divided in a 7:3 ratio. In addition, the study compared T-cell repertoires in thyroid tissue and in blood from 6 or 7 Graves' hyperthyroidism patients. Once sampling was done, hyperthyroidism patients were given methimazole at a starting dose of 30 mg daily, whereas ophthalmopathy patients were given high-dose intravenous methylprednisolone. TCR Vbeta CDR3 sequencing of approximately 140 peripheral blood samples (under 45 ophthalmopathy, roughly 74 hyperthyroidism and roughly 17 progressor patients) is reported in the paper. What the research found in general, with its limitations: A 13 V-J signature model separated ophthalmopathy from stable hyperthyroidism, with over 85% sensitivity and approximately 81% specificity in cross-validation and 80%/75% in testing. Blood samples also contained most of the expanded thyroid clonotypes (frequency above 0.001), which suggests that blood repertoires may reflect thyroid immune responses. In validation, the model predicted progression to ophthalmopathy with over 60% sensitivity and around 72% specificity, a median of approximately 6.7 months before onset. Sample size was not statistically predetermined, and blinding of investigators to group allocation was not performed.

CDR1 and CDR2, looked up from the germline V gene, are ENHRY and SYGVKD. The CDR3 spans 16 residues, from the cysteine through the phenylalanine. This entry keeps only the CDR3 DNA: 48 bases, framed from base 1. The trim is 0 bases for V and 1 base for J, with a gap of 12 bases between the germline ends. This clonotype was detected ten times or more. The antigen it recognizes is unknown. No base qualities exist here, and no much larger clone lies one base off it. Stable Graves' hyperthyroidism was defined as no progression to ophthalmopathy during 18 months of follow-up. Hyperthyroidism patients were newly diagnosed, had a disease duration of under 2 months, and were aged 18 to 65 years. Exclusion was applied to patients with uncontrolled infections, other autoimmune diseases, pregnancy or lactation. Diagnoses were based on clinical symptoms, serum thyroxine and TRAb, thyroid ultrasound and orbital computed tomography. PBMCs were separated from roughly 10 ml of fresh peripheral blood using Ficoll-Paque density gradient centrifugation. Total RNA was extracted using Trizol reagent, and RNA quality was assessed on an Agilent 2100 Bioanalyzer.

TCR beta CDR3 regions were amplified from RNA transcripts. The TCR CDR3 was subjected to a first round of RT-PCR using the HTBI primer set and the Qiagen OneStep RT-PCR kit. A second multiplex PCR round built the libraries, followed by size selection and purification. Sequencing of the libraries was done on an Illumina HiSeq2000 using paired-end 100 bp reads. The authors' pipeline ran thus. Raw data were processed with SOAPnuke, discarding reads with adapters, uncalled bases, mean Phred below 15, or no exact constant-primer or identifier match. High-quality paired reads were merged with COPE v1.2.5, and unique nucleotide sequences were defined as clonotypes. MiTCR v1.1 was used to align the clonotypes against IMGT TRBV, TRBD and TRBJ reference segments. The analysis was restricted to V-J combinations with a frequency above 0.0001, which together covered 99.2% of the repertoires. The TCS score was defined as the ratio of F50 (clonal expansion) to E x V (chaos), calculated using BLOSUM62-based TCRdist between CDR3 peptides within each V-J. Welch's t-statistics and random forest reduced 514 V-J features to 10 to 15, which were used in a naive Bayes classifier (R e1071). TCRdb took the public reads, trimmed them with fastp at Q25, ran MiXCR for clone calling and kept in-frame beta chains. CDR3 protein duplicates are merged, each entry listing the most common genes and DNA. Clone size and V and J calls follow TCRdb, not the original study. For this sample there are about 590,000 distinct CDR3 sequences; about a sixth appear just once. The ten largest account for around 6.6% of the sample.

The receptor was isolated from a woman younger than 45 with Graves' hyperthyroidism. The V and J genes are TRBV10-3 and TRBJ2-5; TRBD1 is possibly the D segment (6 matching bases). Sequenced material: blood. The CDR3 reads as follows: CAISESQGLVQETQYF. The base sequence is TGTGCCATCAGTGAGTCACAGGGTTTGGTCCAAGAGACCCAGTACTTC.